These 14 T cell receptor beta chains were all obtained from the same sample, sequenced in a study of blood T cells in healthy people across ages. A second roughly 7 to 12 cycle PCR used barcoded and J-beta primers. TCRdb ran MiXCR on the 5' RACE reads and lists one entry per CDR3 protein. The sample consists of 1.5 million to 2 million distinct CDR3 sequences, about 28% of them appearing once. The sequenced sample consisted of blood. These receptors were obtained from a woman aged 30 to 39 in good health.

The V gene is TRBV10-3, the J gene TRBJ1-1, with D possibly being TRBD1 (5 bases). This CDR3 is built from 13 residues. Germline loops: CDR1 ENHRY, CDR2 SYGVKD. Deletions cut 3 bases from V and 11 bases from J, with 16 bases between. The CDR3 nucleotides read TGTGCCATCAGTGAATCCGAGGGGTTTGGGGCTTTCTTT. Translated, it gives CAISESEGFGAFF.

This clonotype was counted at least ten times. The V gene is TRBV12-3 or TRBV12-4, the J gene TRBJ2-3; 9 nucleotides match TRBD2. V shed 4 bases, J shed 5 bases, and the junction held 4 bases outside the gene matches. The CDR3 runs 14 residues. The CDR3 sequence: CASSSAGGVDTQYF. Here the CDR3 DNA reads TGTGCCAGCAGTTCAGCGGGGGGTGTAGATACGCAGTATTTT.

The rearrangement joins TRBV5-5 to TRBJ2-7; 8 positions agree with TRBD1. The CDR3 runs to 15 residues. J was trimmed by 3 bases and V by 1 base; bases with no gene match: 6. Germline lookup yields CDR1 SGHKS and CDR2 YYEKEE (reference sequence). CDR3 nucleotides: TGTGCCAGCAGCTTGAATACAGGGGGAGTCTACGAGCAGTACTTC. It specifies CASSLNTGGVYEQYF.

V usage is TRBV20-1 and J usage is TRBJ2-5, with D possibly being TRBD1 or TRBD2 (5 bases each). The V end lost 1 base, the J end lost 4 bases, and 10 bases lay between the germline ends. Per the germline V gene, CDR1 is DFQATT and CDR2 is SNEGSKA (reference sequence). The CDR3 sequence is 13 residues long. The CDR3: CSARAGQAETQYF. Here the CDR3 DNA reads TGCAGTGCTAGAGCGGGGCAGGCAGAGACCCAGTACTTC.

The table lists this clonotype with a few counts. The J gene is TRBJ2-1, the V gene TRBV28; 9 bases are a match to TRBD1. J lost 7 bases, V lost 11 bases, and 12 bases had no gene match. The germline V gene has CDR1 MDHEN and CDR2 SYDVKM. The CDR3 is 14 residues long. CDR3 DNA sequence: TGTGCCTTCGGACAGGGGATAAGTGAAAATGAGCAGTTCTTC. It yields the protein CAFGQGISENEQFF. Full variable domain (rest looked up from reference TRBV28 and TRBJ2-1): DVKVTQSSRYLVKRTGEKVFLECVQDMDHENMFWYRQDPGLGLRLIYFSYDVKMKEKGDIPEGYSVSREKKERFSLILESASTNQTSMYLCAFGQGISENEQFFGPGTRLTVL.

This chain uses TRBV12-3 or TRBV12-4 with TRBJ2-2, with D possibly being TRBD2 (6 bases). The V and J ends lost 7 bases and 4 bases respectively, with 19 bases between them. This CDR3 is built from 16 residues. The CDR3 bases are TGTGCCAGCACCCCGTTAGGGCTAGCGAGCACCGGGGAGCTGTTTTTT. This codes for CASTPLGLASTGELFF.

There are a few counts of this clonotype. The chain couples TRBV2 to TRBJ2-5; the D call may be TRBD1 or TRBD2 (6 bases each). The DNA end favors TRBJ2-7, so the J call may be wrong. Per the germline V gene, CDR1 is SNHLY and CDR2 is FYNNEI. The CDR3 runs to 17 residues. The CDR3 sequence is CACPPGALNFVSYEQYF. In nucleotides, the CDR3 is TGTGCCTGCCCTCCGGGGGCCCTAAATTTTGTCTCGTACGAGCAGTACTTC.

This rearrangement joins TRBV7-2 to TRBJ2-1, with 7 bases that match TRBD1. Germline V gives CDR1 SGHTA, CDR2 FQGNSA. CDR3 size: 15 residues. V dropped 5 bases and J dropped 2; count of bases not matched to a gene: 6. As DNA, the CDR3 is TGTGCCAGCAGCATCCAACAGGGGACCTACAATGAGCAGTTCTTC. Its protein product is CASSIQQGTYNEQFF.

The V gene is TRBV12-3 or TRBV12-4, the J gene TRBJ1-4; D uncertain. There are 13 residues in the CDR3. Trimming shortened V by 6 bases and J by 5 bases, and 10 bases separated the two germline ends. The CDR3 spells CASRSGNNEKLFF. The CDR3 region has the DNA TGTGCCAGCAGATCGGGGAACAATGAAAAACTGTTTTTT.

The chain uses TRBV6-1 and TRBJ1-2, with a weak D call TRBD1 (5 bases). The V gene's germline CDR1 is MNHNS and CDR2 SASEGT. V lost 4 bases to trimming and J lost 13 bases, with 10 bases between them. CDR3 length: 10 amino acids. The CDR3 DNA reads TGTGCCAGCAGTGGAAGGGACTTCACCTTC. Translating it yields CASSGRDFTF.

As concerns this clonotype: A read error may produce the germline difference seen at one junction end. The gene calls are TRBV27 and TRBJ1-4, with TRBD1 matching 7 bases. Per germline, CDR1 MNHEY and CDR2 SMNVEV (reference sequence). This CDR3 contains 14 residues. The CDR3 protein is CAGSGGQINEKLFF. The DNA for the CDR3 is TGTGCCGGCAGTGGGGGACAGATTAATGAAAAACTGTTTTTT. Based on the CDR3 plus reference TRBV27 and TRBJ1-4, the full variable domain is EAQVTQNPRYLITVTGKKLTVTCSQNMNHEYMSWYRQDPGLGLRQIYYSMNVEVTDKGDVPEGYKVSRKEKRNFPLILESPSPNQTSLYFCAGSGGQINEKLFFGSGTQLSVL.

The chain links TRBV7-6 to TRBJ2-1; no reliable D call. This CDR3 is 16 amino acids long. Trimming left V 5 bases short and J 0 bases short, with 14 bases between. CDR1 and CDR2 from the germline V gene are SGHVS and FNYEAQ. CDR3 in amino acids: CASSPIGGISYNEQFF. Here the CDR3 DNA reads TGTGCCAGCAGCCCCATCGGCGGAATCTCCTACAATGAGCAGTTCTTC.

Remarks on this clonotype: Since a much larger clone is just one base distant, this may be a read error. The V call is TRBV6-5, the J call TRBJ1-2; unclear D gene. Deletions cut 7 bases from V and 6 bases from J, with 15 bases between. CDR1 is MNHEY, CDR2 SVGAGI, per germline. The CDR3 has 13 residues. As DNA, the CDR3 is TGTGCCAGCACCCCAAGGCCCAACCATGGCTACACCTTC. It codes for CASTPRPNHGYTF.

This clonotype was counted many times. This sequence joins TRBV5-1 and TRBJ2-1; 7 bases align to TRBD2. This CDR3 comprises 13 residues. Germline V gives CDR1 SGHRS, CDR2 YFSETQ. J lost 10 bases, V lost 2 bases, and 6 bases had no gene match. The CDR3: CASSFYGEGEQFF. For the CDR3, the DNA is TGCGCCAGCAGCTTCTACGGGGAGGGGGAGCAGTTCTTC.